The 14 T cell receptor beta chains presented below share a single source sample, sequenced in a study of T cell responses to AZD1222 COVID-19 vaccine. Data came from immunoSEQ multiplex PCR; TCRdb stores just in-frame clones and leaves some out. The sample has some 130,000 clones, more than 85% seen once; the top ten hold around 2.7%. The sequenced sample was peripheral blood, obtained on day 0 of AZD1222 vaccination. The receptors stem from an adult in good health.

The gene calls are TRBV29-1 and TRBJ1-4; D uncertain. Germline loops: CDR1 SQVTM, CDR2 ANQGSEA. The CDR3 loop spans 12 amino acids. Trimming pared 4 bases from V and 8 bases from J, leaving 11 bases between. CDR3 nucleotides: TGCAGCGTTGGCGATGCGGGCGAAAAACTGTTTTTT. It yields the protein CSVGDAGEKLFF.

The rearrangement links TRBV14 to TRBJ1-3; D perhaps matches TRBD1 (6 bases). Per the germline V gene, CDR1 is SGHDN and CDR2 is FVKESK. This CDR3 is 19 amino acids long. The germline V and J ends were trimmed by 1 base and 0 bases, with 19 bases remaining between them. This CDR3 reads CASSQGAWLQGFSGNTIYF. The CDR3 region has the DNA TGTGCCAGCAGCCAAGGAGCGTGGTTACAGGGTTTCTCTGGAAACACCATATATTTT. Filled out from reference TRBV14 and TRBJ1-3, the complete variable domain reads EAGVTQFPSHSVIEKGQTVTLRCDPISGHDNLYWYRRVMGKEIKFLLHFVKESKQDESGMPNNRFLAERTGGTYSTLKVQPAELEDSGVYFCASSQGAWLQGFSGNTIYFGEGSWLTVV.

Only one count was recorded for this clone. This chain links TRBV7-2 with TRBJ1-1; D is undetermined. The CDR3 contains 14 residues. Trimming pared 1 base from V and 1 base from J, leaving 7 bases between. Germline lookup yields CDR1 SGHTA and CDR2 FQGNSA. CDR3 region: CASSLGFWNTEAFF. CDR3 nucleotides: TGTGCCAGCAGCTTAGGTTTTTGGAACACTGAAGCTTTCTTT.

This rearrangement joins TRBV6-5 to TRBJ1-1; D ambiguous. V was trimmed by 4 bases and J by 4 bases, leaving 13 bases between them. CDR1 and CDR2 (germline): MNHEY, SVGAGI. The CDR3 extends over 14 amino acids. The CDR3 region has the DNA TGTGCCAGCAGTTCCACAAGCGCAGGCACTGAAGCTTTCTTT. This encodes CASSSTSAGTEAFF.

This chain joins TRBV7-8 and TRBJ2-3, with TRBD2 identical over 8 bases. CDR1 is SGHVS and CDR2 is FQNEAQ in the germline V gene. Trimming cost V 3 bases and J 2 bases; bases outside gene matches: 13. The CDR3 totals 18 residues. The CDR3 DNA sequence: TGTGCCAGCAGCTTCTTTGGTCGAGCTAGCGGGTACACAGATACGCAGTATTTT. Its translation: CASSFFGRASGYTDTQYF.

CDR3 nucleotide sequence: TGCGCCAGCAGTGCACCGGGACAGGTAGATCCACCCCTCCACTTT. Translation: CASSAPGQVDPPLHF. V is TRBV10-2 and J is TRBJ1-6, with 8 bases identical to TRBD1. Germline V gene data show CDR1 as WSHSY and CDR2 as SAAADI. J gave up 11 bases and V 4 bases, and 10 bases lay outside the gene matches. The CDR3 consists of 15 residues.

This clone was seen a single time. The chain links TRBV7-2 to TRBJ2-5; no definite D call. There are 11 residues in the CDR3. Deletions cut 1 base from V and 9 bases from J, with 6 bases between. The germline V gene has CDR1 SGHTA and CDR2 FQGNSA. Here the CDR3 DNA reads TGTGCCAGCAGCTTAGTTGAGGCCCAGTACTTC. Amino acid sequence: CASSLVEAQYF.

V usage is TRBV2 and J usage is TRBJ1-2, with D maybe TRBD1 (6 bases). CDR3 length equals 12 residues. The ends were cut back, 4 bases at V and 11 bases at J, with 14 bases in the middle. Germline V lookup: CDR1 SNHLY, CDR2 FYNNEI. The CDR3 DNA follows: TGTGCCAGCAGTGTCCACAGGGCGGGGTACACCTTC. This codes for CASSVHRAGYTF.

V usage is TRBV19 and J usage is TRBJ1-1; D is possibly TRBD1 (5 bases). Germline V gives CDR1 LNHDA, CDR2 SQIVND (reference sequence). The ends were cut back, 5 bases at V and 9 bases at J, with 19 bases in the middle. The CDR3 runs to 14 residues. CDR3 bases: TGTGCCAGTAGTTGGGGCCAAGGGTATGGAAAAGCTTTCTTT. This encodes CASSWGQGYGKAFF.

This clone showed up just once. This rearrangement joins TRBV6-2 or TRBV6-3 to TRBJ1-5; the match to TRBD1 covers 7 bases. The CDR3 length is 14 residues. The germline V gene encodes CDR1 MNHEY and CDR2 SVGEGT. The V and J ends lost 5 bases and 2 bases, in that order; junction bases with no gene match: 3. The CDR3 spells CASSRQGGNQPQHF. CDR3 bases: TGTGCCAGCAGTAGACAGGGAGGCAATCAGCCCCAGCATTTT.

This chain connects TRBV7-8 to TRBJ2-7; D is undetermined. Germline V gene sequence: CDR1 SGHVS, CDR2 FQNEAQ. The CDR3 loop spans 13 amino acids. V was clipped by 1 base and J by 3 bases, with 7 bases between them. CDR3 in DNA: TGTGCCAGCAGCTTAGGGCTTTACTACGAGCAGTACTTC. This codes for CASSLGLYYEQYF.

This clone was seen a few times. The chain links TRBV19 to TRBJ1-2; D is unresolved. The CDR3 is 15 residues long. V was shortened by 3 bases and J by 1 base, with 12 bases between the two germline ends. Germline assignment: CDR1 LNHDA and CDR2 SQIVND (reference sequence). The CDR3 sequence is CASSIGPGGNYGYTF. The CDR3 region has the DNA TGTGCCAGTAGTATTGGGCCAGGTGGTAACTATGGCTACACCTTC.

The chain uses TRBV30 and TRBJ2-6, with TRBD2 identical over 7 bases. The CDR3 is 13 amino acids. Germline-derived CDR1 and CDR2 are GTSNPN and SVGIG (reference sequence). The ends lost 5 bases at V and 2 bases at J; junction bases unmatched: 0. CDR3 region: CAWGRAGANVLTF. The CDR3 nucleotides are TGTGCCTGGGGGAGGGCTGGGGCCAACGTCCTGACTTTC.

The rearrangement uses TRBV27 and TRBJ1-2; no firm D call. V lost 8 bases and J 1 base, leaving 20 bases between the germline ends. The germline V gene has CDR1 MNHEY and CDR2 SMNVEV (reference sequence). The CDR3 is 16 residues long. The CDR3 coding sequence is TGTGCCAGCGCCACAATAAGAGGGAGGAGTAACTATGGCTACACCTTC. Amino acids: CASATIRGRSNYGYTF.